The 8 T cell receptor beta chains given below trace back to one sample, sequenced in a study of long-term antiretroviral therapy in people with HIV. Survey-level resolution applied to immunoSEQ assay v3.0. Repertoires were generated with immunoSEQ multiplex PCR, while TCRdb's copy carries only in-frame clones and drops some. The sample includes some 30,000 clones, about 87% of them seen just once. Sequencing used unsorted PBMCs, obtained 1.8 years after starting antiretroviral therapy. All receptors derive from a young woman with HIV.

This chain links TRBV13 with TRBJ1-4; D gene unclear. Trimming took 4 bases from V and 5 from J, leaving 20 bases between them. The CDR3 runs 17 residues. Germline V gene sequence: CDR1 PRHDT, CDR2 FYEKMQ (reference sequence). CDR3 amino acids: CASSSTNVLGRNEKLFF. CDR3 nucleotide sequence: TGTGCCAGCAGCTCAACTAATGTCTTGGGTCGAAATGAAAAACTGTTTTTT.

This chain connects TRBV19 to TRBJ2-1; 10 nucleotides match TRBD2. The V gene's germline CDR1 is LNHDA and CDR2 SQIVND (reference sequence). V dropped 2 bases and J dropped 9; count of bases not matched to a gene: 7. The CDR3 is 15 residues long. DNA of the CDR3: TGTGCCAGTAGTATACGGTCTAGCGGGAGCGTTGAGCAGTTCTTC. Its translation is CASSIRSSGSVEQFF.

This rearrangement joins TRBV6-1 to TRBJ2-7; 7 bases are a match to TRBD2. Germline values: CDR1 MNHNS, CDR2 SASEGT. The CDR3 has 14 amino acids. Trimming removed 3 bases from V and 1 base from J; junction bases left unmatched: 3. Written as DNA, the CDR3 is TGTGCCAGCAGTGAGCTAGCGGCGTCCTACGAGCAGTACTTC. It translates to CASSELAASYEQYF.

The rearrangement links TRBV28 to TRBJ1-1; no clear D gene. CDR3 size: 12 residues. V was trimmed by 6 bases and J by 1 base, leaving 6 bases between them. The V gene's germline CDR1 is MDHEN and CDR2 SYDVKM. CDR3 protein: CASSARNTEAFF. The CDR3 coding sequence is TGTGCCAGCAGCGCCAGGAACACTGAAGCTTTCTTT.

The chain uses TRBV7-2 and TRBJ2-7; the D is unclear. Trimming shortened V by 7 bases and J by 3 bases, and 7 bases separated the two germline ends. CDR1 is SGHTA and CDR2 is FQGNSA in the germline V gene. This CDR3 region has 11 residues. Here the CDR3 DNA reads TGTGCCAGCACCGATTTCTACGAGCAGTACTTC. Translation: CASTDFYEQYF.

This CDR3 reads CSVEDRNPSIHLPSTDTQYF. CDR3 coding DNA: TGCAGCGTTGAAGATCGTAATCCCAGCATACACTTACCTAGCACAGATACGCAGTATTTT. The chain has TRBV29-1 and TRBJ2-3; D is unresolved. Germline CDR1 SQVTM, CDR2 ANQGSEA. The V end was cut by 0 bases, the J end by 0 bases, with 25 bases between. The CDR3 is made up of 20 amino acids.

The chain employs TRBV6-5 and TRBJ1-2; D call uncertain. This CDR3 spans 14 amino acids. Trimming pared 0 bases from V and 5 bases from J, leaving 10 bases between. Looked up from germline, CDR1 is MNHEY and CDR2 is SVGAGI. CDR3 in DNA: TGTGCCAGCAGTTACTCCAGAAACTCTTATGGCTACACCTTC. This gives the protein CASSYSRNSYGYTF.

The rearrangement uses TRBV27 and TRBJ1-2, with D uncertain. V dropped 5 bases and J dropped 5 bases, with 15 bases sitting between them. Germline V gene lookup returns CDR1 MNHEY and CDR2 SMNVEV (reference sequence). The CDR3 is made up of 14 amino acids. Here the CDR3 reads CASSTNRALYGYTF. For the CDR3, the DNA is TGTGCCAGCAGTACCAACCGGGCCCTTTATGGCTACACCTTC.